The 11 T cell receptor beta chains below all came from one sample that was sequenced in a study of shared clonotypes between healthy human individuals (dated by TCRdb to 2018 to 2020). Library creation used the immunoSEQ multiplex PCR assay. TCRdb carries this immuneACCESS record with in-frame sequences only. Its versions omit some clonotypes, under half of them owing to an unresolved V gene in the studies checked, with the rest unexplained. The sample table contains around 600,000 clones; only one count was recorded for 98% of them. The ten largest clones represent 0.3% of the sample. CD8 naive samples were CD45RO-negative cells positively selected for CCR7, giving a CD45RA+CCR7+ population that excluded TemRA cells. Sequenced: naive CD8+ T cells sorted from blood. Interpreted using the paper, the cell subset or site label stands for: CD45RA+CCR7+. Receptors originate from a man in his thirties or forties in good health.

The chain links TRBV6-6 to TRBJ1-1, with TRBD1 as a possible D gene (5 bases). V was trimmed by 6 bases and J by 6 bases, leaving 14 bases between them. In germline, CDR1 is MNHNY, CDR2 SVGAGI (reference sequence). This CDR3 is built from 13 residues. In nucleotides, the CDR3 is TGTGCCAGCAGCCCGGGACGGAGCGCTGAAGCTTTCTTT. Translating gives CASSPGRSAEAFF.

J is TRBJ2-1 and V is TRBV29-1, with 8 bases fitting TRBD2. V shed 1 base, J shed 4 bases, and the junction held 9 bases outside the gene matches. The CDR3 has 16 residues. In germline, CDR1 is SQVTM, CDR2 ANQGSEA. The CDR3 DNA sequence: TGCAGCGTTGAAGGGCTAGCGGGCCGGGATTACAATGAGCAGTTCTTC. This gives the protein CSVEGLAGRDYNEQFF.

The chain recombines TRBV9 with TRBJ2-7; either TRBD1 or TRBD2 may fit D (5 bases each). CDR1 is SGDLS, CDR2 YYNGEE, per germline. Trimming stripped 2 bases from V and 5 bases from J, with 14 bases between. The CDR3 is 14 amino acids. The CDR3 DNA reads TGTGCCAGCAGCGTGGGGACCCGGACCCACGAGCAGTACTTC. This codes for CASSVGTRTHEQYF.

The V and J genes are TRBV2 and TRBJ2-5, with 13 bases matching TRBD2. Germline trimming cut 7 bases from V and 0 bases from J; bases unmatched to any gene: 5. Germline assignment: CDR1 SNHLY and CDR2 FYNNEI. The CDR3 loop spans 16 amino acids. Here the CDR3 reads CASTLTSGRNQETQYF. The CDR3 coding sequence is TGTGCCAGCACCTTGACTAGCGGGAGGAACCAAGAGACCCAGTACTTC.

This chain links TRBV7-9 with TRBJ1-2, with D perhaps TRBD1 (6 bases). The CDR3 runs to 18 residues. Germline CDR1 SEHNR, CDR2 FQNEAQ (reference sequence). Trimming shortened V by 3 bases and J by 5 bases, and 25 bases separated the two germline ends. Here the CDR3 DNA reads TGTGCCAGCAGCTTCCCCCCGAAGGGGGAGCCCGTAGAGTATGGCTACACCTTC. Translating gives CASSFPPKGEPVEYGYTF.

The V and J genes are TRBV6-5 and TRBJ2-3; perhaps TRBD2 as D (5 bases). The CDR3 is made up of 15 amino acids. V shed 5 bases and J shed 1 base, with 13 bases lying between them. Germline V gene sequence: CDR1 MNHEY, CDR2 SVGAGI. Here the CDR3 reads CASSQLAFRTDTQYF. CDR3 DNA: TGTGCCAGCAGTCAGCTAGCTTTTCGCACAGATACGCAGTATTTT.

This clone was recorded only once. The V gene is TRBV7-2, the J gene TRBJ2-5; D gene unclear. The CDR3 spans 17 residues. CDR1 SGHTA and CDR2 FQGNSA come from the germline V gene. V shed 5 bases and J shed 3 bases, with 22 bases lying between them. The CDR3 nucleotides read TGTGCCAGCAGCCCCCCTTGGCCGCCGCCAGTGGAAGAGACCCAGTACTTC. Its translation is CASSPPWPPPVEETQYF.

CDR3 in DNA: TGTGCCAGCAGCTCCGGAGGACTAGCGGGAGGTTACGAGCAGTACTTC. Residues: CASSSGGLAGGYEQYF. This chain connects TRBV7-9 to TRBJ2-7, with 14 bases fitting TRBD2. Germline trimming cut 4 bases from V and 4 bases from J; bases unmatched to any gene: 6. The CDR3 contains 16 residues. Germline V lookup: CDR1 SEHNR, CDR2 FQNEAQ (reference sequence). Full variable domain (remainder filled in from reference TRBV7-9 and TRBJ2-7): DTGVSQNPRHKITKRGQNVTFRCDPISEHNRLYWYRQTLGQGPEFLTYFQNEAQLEKSRLLSDRFSAERPKGSFSTLEIQRTEQGDSAMYLCASSSGGLAGGYEQYFGPGTRLTVT.

This clone was counted once. CDR3 nucleotides: TGTGCCATCAAGGGACAGGGGGCGGACGAGCAGTACTTC. It encodes CAIKGQGADEQYF. The V and J genes are TRBV10-3 and TRBJ2-7; the match to TRBD1 covers 12 bases. V trimming: 7 bases; J trimming: 5 bases; junction bases outside the gene matches: 3. Germline CDR1 is ENHRY and CDR2 is SYGVKD. The CDR3 consists of 13 residues.

The chain couples TRBV5-1 to TRBJ2-1; D is ambiguous. The CDR3 length is 13 residues. CDR1 and CDR2 (germline): SGHRS, YFSETQ. V was clipped by 4 bases and J by 3 bases, with 8 bases between them. The CDR3 here is CASSRADYNEQFF. The CDR3 region has the DNA TGCGCCAGCAGCAGGGCGGACTACAATGAGCAGTTCTTC.

V gene TRBV30 combines with J gene TRBJ2-1; no reliable D call. Germline V lookup: CDR1 GTSNPN, CDR2 SVGIG (reference sequence). The germline V and J ends were trimmed by 8 bases and 9 bases, with 14 bases remaining between them. The CDR3 runs 11 residues. The CDR3 here is CAAGSAVEQFF. The CDR3 DNA reads TGTGCCGCCGGTTCGGCGGTTGAGCAGTTCTTC.